The clone carrying this T cell receptor (beta chain) was counted between two and nine times. Libraries were prepared by immunoSEQ multiplex PCR; TCRdb keeps only in-frame clonotypes and omits some of them. The sample lists 15,000 to 20,000 clones, 65% to 85% occurring once. The source of the sample is a study of PD-1 and CTLA-4 blockade in melanoma. The ends were cut back, 0 bases at V and 2 bases at J, with 14 bases in the middle. Germline lookup yields CDR1 GTSNPN and CDR2 SVGIG (reference sequence). The CDR3 consists of 15 residues. The receptor comes from a human donor with melanoma. The rearrangement uses TRBV30 and TRBJ2-7; D perhaps matches TRBD1 (5 bases). The starting material was CD8+ T cells from peripheral blood, obtained before anti-PD-1 treatment. In DNA, the CDR3 is TGTGCCTGGAGTGTTCTCGACAGTCTAGCCTACGAGCAGTACTTC. Translated: CAWSVLDSLAYEQYF.